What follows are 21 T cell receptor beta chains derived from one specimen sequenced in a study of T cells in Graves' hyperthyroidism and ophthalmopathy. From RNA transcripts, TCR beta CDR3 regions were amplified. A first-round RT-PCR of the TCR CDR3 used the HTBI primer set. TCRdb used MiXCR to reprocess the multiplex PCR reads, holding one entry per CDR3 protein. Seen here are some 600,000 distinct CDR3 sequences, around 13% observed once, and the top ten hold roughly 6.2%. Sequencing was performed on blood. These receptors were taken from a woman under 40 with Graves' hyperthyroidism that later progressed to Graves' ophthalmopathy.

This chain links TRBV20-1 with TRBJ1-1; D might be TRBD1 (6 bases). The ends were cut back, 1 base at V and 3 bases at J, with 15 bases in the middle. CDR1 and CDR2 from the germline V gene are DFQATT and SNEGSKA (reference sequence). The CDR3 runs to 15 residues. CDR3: CSARGQDGGDTEAFF. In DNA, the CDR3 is TGCAGTGCTAGAGGACAGGACGGTGGGGACACTGAAGCTTTCTTT.

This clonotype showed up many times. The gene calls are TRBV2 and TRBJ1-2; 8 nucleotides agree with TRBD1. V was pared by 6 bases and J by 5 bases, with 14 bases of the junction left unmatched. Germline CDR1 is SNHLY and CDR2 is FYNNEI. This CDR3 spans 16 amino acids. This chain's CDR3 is CASSHIRRDRTYGYTF. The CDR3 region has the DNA TGTGCCAGCAGCCACATCCGCCGGGACAGGACGTATGGCTACACCTTC.

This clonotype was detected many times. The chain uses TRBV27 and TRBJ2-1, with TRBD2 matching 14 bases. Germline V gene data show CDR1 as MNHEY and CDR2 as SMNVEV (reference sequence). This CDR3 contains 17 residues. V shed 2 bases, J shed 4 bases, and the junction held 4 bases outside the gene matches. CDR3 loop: CASSLETSGREYNEQFF. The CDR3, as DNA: TGTGCCAGCAGTTTAGAGACTAGCGGGAGGGAGTACAATGAGCAGTTCTTC.

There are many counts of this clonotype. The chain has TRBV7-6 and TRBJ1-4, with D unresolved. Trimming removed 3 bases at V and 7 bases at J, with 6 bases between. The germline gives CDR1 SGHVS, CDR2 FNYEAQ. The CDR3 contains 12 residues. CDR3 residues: CASSFKGEKLFF. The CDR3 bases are TGTGCCAGCAGCTTCAAGGGTGAAAAACTGTTTTTT. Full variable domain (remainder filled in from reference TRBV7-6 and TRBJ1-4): GAGVSQSPRYKVTKRGQDVALRCDPISGHVSLYWYRQALGQGPEFLTYFNYEAQQDKSGLPNDRFSAERPEGSISTLTIQRTEQRDSAMYRCASSFKGEKLFFGSGTQLSVL.

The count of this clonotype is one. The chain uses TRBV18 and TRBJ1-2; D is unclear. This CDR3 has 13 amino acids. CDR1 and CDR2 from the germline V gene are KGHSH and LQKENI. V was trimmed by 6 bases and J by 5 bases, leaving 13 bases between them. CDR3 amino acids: CASSEGSDYGYTF. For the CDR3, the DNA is TGTGCCAGCTCTGAGGGTTCCGATTATGGCTACACCTTC.

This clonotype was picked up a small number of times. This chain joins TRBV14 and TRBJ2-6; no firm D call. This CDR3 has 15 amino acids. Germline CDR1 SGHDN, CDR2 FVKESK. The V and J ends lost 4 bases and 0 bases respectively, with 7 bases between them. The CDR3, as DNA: TGTGCCAGCAGCCTGATCAACTCTGGGGCCAACGTCCTGACTTTC. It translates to CASSLINSGANVLTF.

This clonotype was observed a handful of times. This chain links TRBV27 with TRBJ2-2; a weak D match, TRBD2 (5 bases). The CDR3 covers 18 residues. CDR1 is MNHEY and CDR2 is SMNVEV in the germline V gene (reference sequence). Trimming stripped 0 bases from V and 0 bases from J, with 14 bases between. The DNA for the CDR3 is TGTGCCAGCAGTTTATCGAGGGTTCTACCCGCGAACACCGGGGAGCTGTTTTTT. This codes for CASSLSRVLPANTGELFF.

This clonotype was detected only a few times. As DNA, the CDR3 is TGTGCCAGCAGCCAAGCAGTTTGGCGGGAGTCAAATGAGCAGTTCTTC. Translating gives CASSQAVWRESNEQFF. V gene TRBV3-1 combines with J gene TRBJ2-1, with TRBD2 identical over 7 bases. This CDR3 has 16 amino acids. V lost 1 base and J lost 7; bases outside the gene matches: 10. Germline values: CDR1 LGHDT, CDR2 YNNKEL (reference sequence).

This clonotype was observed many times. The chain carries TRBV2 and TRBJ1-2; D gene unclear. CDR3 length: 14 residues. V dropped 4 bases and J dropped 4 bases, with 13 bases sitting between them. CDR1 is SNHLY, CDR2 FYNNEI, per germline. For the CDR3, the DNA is TGTGCCAGCAGTGGCCAAGGGAGTACCTATGGCTACACCTTC. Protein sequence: CASSGQGSTYGYTF.

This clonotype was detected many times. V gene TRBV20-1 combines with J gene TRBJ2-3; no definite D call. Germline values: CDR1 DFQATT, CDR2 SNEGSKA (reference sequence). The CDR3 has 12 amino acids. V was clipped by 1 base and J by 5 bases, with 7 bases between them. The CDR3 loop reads CSARVPGDTQYF. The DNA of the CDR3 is TGCAGTGCTAGAGTACCTGGAGATACGCAGTATTTT.

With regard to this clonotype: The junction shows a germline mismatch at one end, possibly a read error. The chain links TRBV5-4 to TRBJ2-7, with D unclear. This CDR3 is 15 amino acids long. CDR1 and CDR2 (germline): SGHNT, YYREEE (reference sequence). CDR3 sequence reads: CASSLRQWSRYVQYF. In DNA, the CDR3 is TGTGCCAGCAGCTTACGTCAGTGGAGTCGATACGTGCAGTACTTC. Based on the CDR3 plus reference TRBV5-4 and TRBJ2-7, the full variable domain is ETGVTQSPTHLIKTRGQQVTLRCSSQSGHNTVSWYQQALGQGPQFIFQYYREEENGRGNFPPRFSGLQFPNYSSELNVNALELDDSALYLCASSLRQWSRYVQYFGPGTRLTVT.

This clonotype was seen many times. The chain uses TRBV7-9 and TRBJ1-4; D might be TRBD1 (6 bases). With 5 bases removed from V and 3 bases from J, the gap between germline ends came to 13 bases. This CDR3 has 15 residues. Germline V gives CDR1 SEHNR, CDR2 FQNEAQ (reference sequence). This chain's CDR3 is CASSPGQGSNEKLFF. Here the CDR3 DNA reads TGTGCCAGCAGCCCCGGGCAGGGGTCTAATGAAAAACTGTTTTTT.

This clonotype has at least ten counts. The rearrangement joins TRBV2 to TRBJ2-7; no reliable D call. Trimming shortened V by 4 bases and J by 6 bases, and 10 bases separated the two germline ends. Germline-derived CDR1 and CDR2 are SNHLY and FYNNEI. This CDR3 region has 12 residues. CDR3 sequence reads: CASSVQIGEQYF. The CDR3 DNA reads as TGTGCCAGCAGTGTCCAAATTGGCGAGCAGTACTTC.

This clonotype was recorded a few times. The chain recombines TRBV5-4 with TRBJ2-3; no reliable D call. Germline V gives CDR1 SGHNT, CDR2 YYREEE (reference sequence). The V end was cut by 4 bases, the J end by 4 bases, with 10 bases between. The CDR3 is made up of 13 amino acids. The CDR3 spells CASSERLPDTQYF. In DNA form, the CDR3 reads TGTGCCAGCAGCGAACGACTCCCAGATACGCAGTATTTT.

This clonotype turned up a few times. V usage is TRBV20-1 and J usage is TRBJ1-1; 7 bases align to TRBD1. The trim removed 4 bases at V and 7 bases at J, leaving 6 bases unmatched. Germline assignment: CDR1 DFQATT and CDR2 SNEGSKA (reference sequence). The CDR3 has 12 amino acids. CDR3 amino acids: CSAILWDSEAFF. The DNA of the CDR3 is TGCAGTGCTATCCTGTGGGACAGTGAAGCTTTCTTT.

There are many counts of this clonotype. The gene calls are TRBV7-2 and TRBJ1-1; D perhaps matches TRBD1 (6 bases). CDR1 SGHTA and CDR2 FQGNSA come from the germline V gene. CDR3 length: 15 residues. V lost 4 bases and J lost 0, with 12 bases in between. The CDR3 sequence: CASSWGGRMNTEAFF. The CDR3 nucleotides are TGTGCCAGCAGCTGGGGGGGCAGAATGAACACTGAAGCTTTCTTT.

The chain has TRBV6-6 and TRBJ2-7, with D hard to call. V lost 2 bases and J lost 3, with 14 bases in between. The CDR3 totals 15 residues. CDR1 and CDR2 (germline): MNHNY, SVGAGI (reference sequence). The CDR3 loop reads CASSYAGETGYEQYF. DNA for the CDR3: TGTGCCAGCAGTTACGCAGGTGAGACTGGCTACGAGCAGTACTTC.

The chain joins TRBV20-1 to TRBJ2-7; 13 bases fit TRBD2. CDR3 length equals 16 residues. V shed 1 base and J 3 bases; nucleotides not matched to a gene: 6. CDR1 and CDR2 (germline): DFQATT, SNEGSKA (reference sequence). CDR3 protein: CSARVRTSGRLYEQYF. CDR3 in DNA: TGCAGTGCTAGAGTCAGGACTAGCGGGAGACTCTACGAGCAGTACTTC.

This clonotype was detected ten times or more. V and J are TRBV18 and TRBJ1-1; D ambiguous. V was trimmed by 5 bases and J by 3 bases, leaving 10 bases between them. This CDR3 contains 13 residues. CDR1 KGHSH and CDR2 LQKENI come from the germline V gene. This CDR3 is CASSGPSDTEAFF. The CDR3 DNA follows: TGTGCCAGCTCAGGACCCTCGGACACTGAAGCTTTCTTT.

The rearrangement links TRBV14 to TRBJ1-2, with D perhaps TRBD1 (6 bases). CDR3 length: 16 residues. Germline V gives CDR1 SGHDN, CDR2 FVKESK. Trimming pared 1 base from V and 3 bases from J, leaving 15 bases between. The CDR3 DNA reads TGTGCCAGCAGCCAAGGACAGGCTCACCGGGACTATGGCTACACCTTC. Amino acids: CASSQGQAHRDYGYTF.

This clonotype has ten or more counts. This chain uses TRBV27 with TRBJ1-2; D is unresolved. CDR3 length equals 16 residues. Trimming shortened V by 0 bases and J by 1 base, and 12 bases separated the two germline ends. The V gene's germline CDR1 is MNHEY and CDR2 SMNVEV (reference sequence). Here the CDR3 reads CASSLSRGFGNYGYTF. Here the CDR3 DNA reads TGTGCCAGCAGTTTATCCCGGGGATTTGGTAACTATGGCTACACCTTC.